The 17 T cell receptor beta chains listed next were all sequenced from one sample in a study of blood T cell repertoires in COVID-19. Profiled with immunoSEQ multiplex PCR; TCRdb holds only in-frame clones, not every one. This table has about 140,000 clones, around 80% appearing once. Material for sequencing was PBMCs or T cells enriched from blood (not recorded which). Receptor source: a woman younger than 35 who had been exposed to COVID-19.

This clone was observed once. J is TRBJ1-1 and V is TRBV19, with D unclear. CDR3 length: 13 amino acids. The germline V gene has CDR1 LNHDA and CDR2 SQIVND (reference sequence). Trimming removed 7 bases at V and 7 bases at J, with 16 bases between. CDR3 sequence (DNA): TGTGCCAGTAATCGGGGTGAGCCTCTTGAAGCTTTCTTT. Translation gives CASNRGEPLEAFF.

The chain carries TRBV28 and TRBJ2-7; D is uncertain. The CDR3 extends over 13 amino acids. The V end lost 2 bases, the J end lost 5 bases, and 10 bases lay between the germline ends. Germline lookup yields CDR1 MDHEN and CDR2 SYDVKM. CDR3 bases: TGTGCCAGCAGTTTAATAGTACGAAACGAGCAGTACTTC. As protein: CASSLIVRNEQYF. Combining the CDR3 with reference TRBV28 and TRBJ2-7 gives the whole variable domain DVKVTQSSRYLVKRTGEKVFLECVQDMDHENMFWYRQDPGLGLRLIYFSYDVKMKEKGDIPEGYSVSREKKERFSLILESASTNQTSMYLCASSLIVRNEQYFGPGTRLTVT.

The rearrangement joins TRBV6-1 to TRBJ2-7; TRBD2 is a possible D gene (6 bases). Between the trimmed V and J ends, which lost 2 bases and 5 bases, there was a span of 16 bases. Germline V gene lookup returns CDR1 MNHNS and CDR2 SASEGT. There are 15 residues in the CDR3. CDR3 in amino acids: CASSESEGGPDEQYF. DNA for the CDR3: TGTGCCAGCAGTGAAAGTGAGGGAGGACCAGACGAGCAGTACTTC.

This sequence joins TRBV4-2 and TRBJ2-2; 8 nucleotides agree with TRBD1. The CDR3 has 16 residues. Trimming cost V 0 bases and J 2 bases; bases outside gene matches: 2. Germline loops: CDR1 LGHNA, CDR2 YNFKEQ. CDR3 coding DNA: TGTGCCAGCAGCCAAGACAGGGGGCGCAACACCGGGGAGCTGTTTTTT. Amino acid sequence: CASSQDRGRNTGELFF.

This clone has only one observation. The CDR3 spells CAWSVRQLNSPLHF. CDR3 nucleotide sequence: TGTGCCTGGAGTGTCCGACAGCTAAATTCACCCCTCCACTTT. The chain couples TRBV30 to TRBJ1-6, with D perhaps matching TRBD1 (5 bases). The germline CDR1 and CDR2 sequences are GTSNPN and SVGIG (reference sequence). This CDR3 comprises 14 residues. V was trimmed by 0 bases and J by 7 bases, leaving 10 bases between them. The whole variable domain, remainder taken from reference TRBV30 and TRBJ1-6, is SQTIHQWPATLVQPVGSPLSLECTVEGTSNPNLYWYRQAAGRGLQLLFYSVGIGQISSEVPQNLSASRPQDRQFILSSKKLLLSDSGFYLCAWSVRQLNSPLHFGNGTRLTVT.

V and J are TRBV5-5 and TRBJ2-7, with D possibly TRBD1 on 5 matching bases. The CDR3 loop spans 14 amino acids. In germline, CDR1 is SGHKS, CDR2 YYEKEE (reference sequence). V dropped 1 base and J dropped 2 bases, with 10 bases sitting between them. The CDR3 sequence: CASSLWQGPYEQYF. The CDR3 coding sequence is TGTGCCAGCAGCTTGTGGCAGGGTCCCTACGAGCAGTACTTC.

The rearrangement links TRBV7-9 to TRBJ2-7; TRBD2 aligns across 14 bases. Germline CDR1 reads SEHNR; CDR2 reads FQNEAQ (reference sequence). V shed 4 bases, J shed 3 bases, and the junction held 5 bases outside the gene matches. The CDR3 consists of 16 residues. The CDR3 reads CASSSTGLAGGYEQYF. In DNA form, the CDR3 reads TGTGCCAGCAGCTCTACCGGACTAGCGGGAGGCTACGAGCAGTACTTC.

The chain recombines TRBV5-4 with TRBJ1-1; D gene uncertain. Trimming took 4 bases from V and 5 from J, leaving 6 bases between them. Germline CDR1 and CDR2: SGHNT and YYREEE (reference sequence). The CDR3 is made up of 11 amino acids. The CDR3 DNA follows: TGTGCCAGCAGCGCGAGAACTGAAGCTTTCTTT. Encoded protein: CASSARTEAFF. Complete variable domain (other parts from reference TRBV5-4 and TRBJ1-1): ETGVTQSPTHLIKTRGQQVTLRCSSQSGHNTVSWYQQALGQGPQFIFQYYREEENGRGNFPPRFSGLQFPNYSSELNVNALELDDSALYLCASSARTEAFFGQGTRLTVV.

The chain links TRBV6-5 to TRBJ1-5; unclear D gene. The CDR3 totals 14 residues. V was shortened by 7 bases and J by 0 bases, with 10 bases between the two germline ends. In germline, CDR1 is MNHEY, CDR2 SVGAGI. This CDR3 reads CASITEYSNQPQHF. The CDR3 coding sequence is TGTGCCAGCATCACGGAGTATAGCAATCAGCCCCAGCATTTT.

This chain connects TRBV28 to TRBJ2-6; possible D gene TRBD2, 5 bases. CDR1 is MDHEN, CDR2 SYDVKM, per germline. The CDR3 is made up of 18 amino acids. Deletions cut 3 bases from V and 0 bases from J, with 15 bases between. The CDR3 bases are TGTGCCAGCAGTTTGGCGATTGGAGGTAGCTCTGGGGCCAACGTCCTGACTTTC. It yields the protein CASSLAIGGSSGANVLTF.

The chain couples TRBV5-1 to TRBJ1-6; the D is unclear. Trimming took off 3 bases at V and 7 bases at J, with 14 bases between the two ends. This CDR3 has 15 amino acids. Germline V gene data show CDR1 as SGHRS and CDR2 as YFSETQ. The CDR3 nucleotides are TGCGCCAGCAGCTCAAACAGTAATAACAATTCACCCCTCCACTTT. Amino acid sequence: CASSSNSNNNSPLHF.

This clone was found once. The J gene is TRBJ1-4, the V gene TRBV15; TRBD1 matches at 10 bases. Germline V gene lookup returns CDR1 LNHNV and CDR2 YYDKDF (reference sequence). V was pared by 0 bases and J by 3 bases, with 7 bases of the junction left unmatched. The CDR3 is 18 amino acids. Here the CDR3 reads CATSRDSGQGRPNEKLFF. For the CDR3, the DNA is TGTGCCACCAGCAGAGATTCGGGACAGGGGCGCCCTAATGAAAAACTGTTTTTT.

The chain is built from TRBV15 and TRBJ1-4, with TRBD1 matching 7 bases. This CDR3 has 14 residues. J lost 7 bases, V lost 5 bases, and 7 bases had no gene match. The V gene's germline CDR1 is LNHNV and CDR2 YYDKDF (reference sequence). CDR3 amino acids: CATSAGGVTEKLFF. CDR3 DNA sequence: TGTGCCACCAGCGCAGGGGGAGTGACTGAAAAACTGTTTTTT. The complete variable domain, with remaining parts taken from reference TRBV15 and TRBJ1-4, reads DAMVIQNPRYQVTQFGKPVTLSCSQTLNHNVMYWYQQKSSQAPKLLFHYYDKDFNNEADTPDNFQSRRPNTSFCFLDIRSPGLGDTAMYLCATSAGGVTEKLFFGSGTQLSVL.

The chain carries TRBV7-9 and TRBJ1-1; D remains unclear. Germline V lookup: CDR1 SEHNR, CDR2 FQNEAQ (reference sequence). V shed 1 base and J shed 7 bases, with 7 bases lying between them. The CDR3 loop spans 12 amino acids. The CDR3 nucleotides read TGTGCCAGCAGCTTAGAATTTATTGAAGCTTTCTTT. It yields the protein CASSLEFIEAFF.

CDR3 bases: TGTGCCAGCAGTGAACCGGGGATAAACTATGGCTACACCTTC. It codes for CASSEPGINYGYTF. The V gene is TRBV6-1, the J gene TRBJ1-2, with D uncertain. In germline, CDR1 is MNHNS, CDR2 SASEGT. Trimming stripped 2 bases from V and 2 bases from J, with 9 bases between. This CDR3 is 14 amino acids long.

The chain combines TRBV5-1 with TRBJ2-3, with TRBD2 as a possible D gene (5 bases). This CDR3 has 15 residues. CDR1 and CDR2 (germline): SGHRS, YFSETQ. Trimming left V 0 bases short and J 4 bases short, with 12 bases between. CDR3 bases: TGCGCCAGCAGCTTGGAAGGAGGTATCGCAGATACGCAGTATTTT. Amino acids: CASSLEGGIADTQYF.

J is TRBJ2-5 and V is TRBV10-1; 8 nucleotides align to TRBD2. Germline values: CDR1 WNHNN, CDR2 SYGVQD (reference sequence). V trimming: 2 bases; J trimming: 1 base; junction bases outside the gene matches: 6. The CDR3 spans 16 residues. The CDR3 coding sequence is TGCGCCAGCAGTGAGACCAGCGGGGGAACCCAAGAGACCCAGTACTTC. Translated, it gives CASSETSGGTQETQYF.